This record concerns one TCR beta chain sequence. The data stem from a study of control samples from healthy donors and cancer patients. V lost 6 bases to trimming and J lost 4 bases, with 18 bases between them. The CDR3 totals 16 residues. Germline V gene sequence: CDR1 LNHDA, CDR2 SQIVND (reference sequence). The assay was immunoSEQ multiplex PCR, and TCRdb's table has in-frame clones only and misses some. The sample includes about 40,000 clones, 80% to 95% of them seen just once. The TCR originated in a woman aged 50 to 65 in good health. The chain recombines TRBV19 with TRBJ1-4; D unclear. Sequences were obtained from blood. The CDR3 loop is CASSETGSRLNEKLFF. The CDR3 DNA reads as TGTGCCAGTAGCGAGACGGGAAGTCGTCTTAATGAAAAACTGTTTTTT.